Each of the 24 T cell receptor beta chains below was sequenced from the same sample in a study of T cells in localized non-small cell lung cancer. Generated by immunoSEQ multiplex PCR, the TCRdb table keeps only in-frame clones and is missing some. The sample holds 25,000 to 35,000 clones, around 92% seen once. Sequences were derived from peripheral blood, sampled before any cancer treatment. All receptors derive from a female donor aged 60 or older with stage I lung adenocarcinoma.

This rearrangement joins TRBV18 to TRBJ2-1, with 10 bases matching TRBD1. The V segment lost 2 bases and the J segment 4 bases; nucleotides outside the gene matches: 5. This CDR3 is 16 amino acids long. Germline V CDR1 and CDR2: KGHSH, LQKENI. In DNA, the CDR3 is TGTGCCAGCTCACCATCCGGGACAGGGGCGTACAATGAGCAGTTCTTC. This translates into CASSPSGTGAYNEQFF.

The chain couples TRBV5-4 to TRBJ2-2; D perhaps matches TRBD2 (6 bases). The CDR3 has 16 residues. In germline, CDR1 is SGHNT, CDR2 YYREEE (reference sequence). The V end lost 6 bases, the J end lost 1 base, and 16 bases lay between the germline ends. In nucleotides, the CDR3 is TGTGCCAGCAACCCATCTTCGCGGGGGAACACCGGGGAGCTGTTTTTT. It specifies CASNPSSRGNTGELFF. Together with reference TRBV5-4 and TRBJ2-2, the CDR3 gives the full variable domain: ETGVTQSPTHLIKTRGQQVTLRCSSQSGHNTVSWYQQALGQGPQFIFQYYREEENGRGNFPPRFSGLQFPNYSSELNVNALELDDSALYLCASNPSSRGNTGELFFGEGSRLTVL.

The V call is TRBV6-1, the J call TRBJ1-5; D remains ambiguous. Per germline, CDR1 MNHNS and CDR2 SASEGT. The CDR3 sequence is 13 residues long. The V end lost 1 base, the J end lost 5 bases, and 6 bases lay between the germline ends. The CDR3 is CASSEVRDQPQHF. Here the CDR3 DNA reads TGTGCCAGCAGTGAAGTGCGGGATCAGCCCCAGCATTTT.

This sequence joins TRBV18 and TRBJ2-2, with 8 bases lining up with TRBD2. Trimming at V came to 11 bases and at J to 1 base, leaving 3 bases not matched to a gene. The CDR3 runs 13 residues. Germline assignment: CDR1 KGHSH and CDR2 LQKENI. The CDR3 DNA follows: TGTGCCGGAGCGGGGGAGAACACCGGGGAGCTGTTTTTT. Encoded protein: CAGAGENTGELFF.

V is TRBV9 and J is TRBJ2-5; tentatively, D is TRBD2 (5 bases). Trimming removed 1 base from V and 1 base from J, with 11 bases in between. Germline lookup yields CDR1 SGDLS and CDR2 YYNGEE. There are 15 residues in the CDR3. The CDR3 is CASSVRSVAQETQYF. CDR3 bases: TGTGCCAGCAGCGTACGTAGCGTAGCCCAAGAGACCCAGTACTTC.

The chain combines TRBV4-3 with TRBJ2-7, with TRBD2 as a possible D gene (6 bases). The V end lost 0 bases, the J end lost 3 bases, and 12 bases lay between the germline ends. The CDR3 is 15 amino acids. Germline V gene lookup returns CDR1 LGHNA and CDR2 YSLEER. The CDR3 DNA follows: TGCGCCAGCAGCCAAGATCTGCAGGGAGGCTACGAGCAGTACTTC. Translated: CASSQDLQGGYEQYF.

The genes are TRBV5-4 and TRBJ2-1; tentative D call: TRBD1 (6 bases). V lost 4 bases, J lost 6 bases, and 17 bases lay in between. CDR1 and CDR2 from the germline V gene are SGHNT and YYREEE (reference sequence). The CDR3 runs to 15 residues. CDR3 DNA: TGTGCCAGCAGCGTTTCCTCTACAGGGAGCAATGAGCAGTTCTTC. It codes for CASSVSSTGSNEQFF. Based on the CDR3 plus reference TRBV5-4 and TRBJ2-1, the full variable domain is ETGVTQSPTHLIKTRGQQVTLRCSSQSGHNTVSWYQQALGQGPQFIFQYYREEENGRGNFPPRFSGLQFPNYSSELNVNALELDDSALYLCASSVSSTGSNEQFFGPGTRLTVL.

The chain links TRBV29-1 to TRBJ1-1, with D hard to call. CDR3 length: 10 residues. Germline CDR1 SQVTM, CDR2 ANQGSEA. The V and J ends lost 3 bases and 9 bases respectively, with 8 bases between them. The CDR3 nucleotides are TGCAGCGTTGAGTGGGGAAAAGCTTTCTTT. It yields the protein CSVEWGKAFF.

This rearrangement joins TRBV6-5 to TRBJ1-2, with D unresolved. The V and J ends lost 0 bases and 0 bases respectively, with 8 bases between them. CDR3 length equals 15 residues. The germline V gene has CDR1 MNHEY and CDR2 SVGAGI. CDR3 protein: CASSYSWEANYGYTF. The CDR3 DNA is TGTGCCAGCAGTTACTCCTGGGAAGCTAACTATGGCTACACCTTC.

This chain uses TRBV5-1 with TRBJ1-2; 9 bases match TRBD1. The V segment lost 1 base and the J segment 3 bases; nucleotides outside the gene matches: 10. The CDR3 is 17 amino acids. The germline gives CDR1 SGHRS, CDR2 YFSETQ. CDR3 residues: CASSLKGPTGGHYGYTF. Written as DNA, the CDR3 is TGCGCCAGCAGCTTGAAGGGCCCGACAGGGGGACACTATGGCTACACCTTC.

CDR3 loop: CASSGAGGTYEQYF. CDR3 nucleotides: TGTGCCAGCAGCGGAGCGGGGGGCACCTACGAGCAGTACTTC. This sequence joins TRBV2 and TRBJ2-7, with 9 nucleotides matching TRBD2. This CDR3 comprises 14 residues. CDR1 is SNHLY, CDR2 FYNNEI, per germline. V lost 6 bases, J lost 2 bases, and 5 bases stayed unmatched.

The CDR3 sequence is CASSPPGTRRELFF. As DNA, the CDR3 is TGTGCCAGCAGCCCCCCAGGGACCCGCCGGGAGCTGTTTTTT. The chain recombines TRBV9 with TRBJ2-2; the D call may be TRBD1 or TRBD2 (5 bases each). The germline V gene encodes CDR1 SGDLS and CDR2 YYNGEE. Trimming removed 4 bases at V and 9 bases at J, with 16 bases between. The CDR3 sequence is 14 residues long.

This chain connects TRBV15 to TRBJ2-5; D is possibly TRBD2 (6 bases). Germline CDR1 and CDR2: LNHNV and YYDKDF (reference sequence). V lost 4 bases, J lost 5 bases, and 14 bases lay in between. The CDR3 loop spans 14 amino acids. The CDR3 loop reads CATSTGGVRETQYF. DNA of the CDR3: TGTGCCACCAGCACCGGGGGTGTCAGGGAGACCCAGTACTTC.

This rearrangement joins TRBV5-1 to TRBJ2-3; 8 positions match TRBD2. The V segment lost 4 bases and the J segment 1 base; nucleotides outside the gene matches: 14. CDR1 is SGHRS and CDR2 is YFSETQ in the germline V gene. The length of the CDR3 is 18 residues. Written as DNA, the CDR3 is TGCGCCAGCAGCCCGGGCTTGGGGACTAGAGGGGGCACAGATACGCAGTATTTT. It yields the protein CASSPGLGTRGGTDTQYF.

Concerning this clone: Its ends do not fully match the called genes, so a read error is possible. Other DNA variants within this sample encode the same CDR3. CDR3 sequence (DNA): TGTGCTAGCAGCTTAGTAGTATCAGCTGATACCTACGAGCAGTACTTC. As protein: CASSLVVSADTYEQYF. This chain uses TRBV11-3 with TRBJ2-7; no clear D. Germline V lookup: CDR1 SGHNT, CDR2 YENEEA. The CDR3 is 16 residues long.

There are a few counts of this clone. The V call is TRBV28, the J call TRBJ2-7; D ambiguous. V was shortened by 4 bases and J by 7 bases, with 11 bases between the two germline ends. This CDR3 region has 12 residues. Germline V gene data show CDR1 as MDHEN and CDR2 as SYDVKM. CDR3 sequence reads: CASSSTPSEQYF. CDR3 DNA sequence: TGTGCCAGCAGTTCGACTCCGAGTGAGCAGTACTTC.

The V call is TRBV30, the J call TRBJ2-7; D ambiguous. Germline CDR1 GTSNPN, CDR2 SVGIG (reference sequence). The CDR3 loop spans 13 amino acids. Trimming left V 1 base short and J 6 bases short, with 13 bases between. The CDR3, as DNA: TGTGCCTGGAGTGGGGTGTGGGGATCCGAGCAGTACTTC. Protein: CAWSGVWGSEQYF.

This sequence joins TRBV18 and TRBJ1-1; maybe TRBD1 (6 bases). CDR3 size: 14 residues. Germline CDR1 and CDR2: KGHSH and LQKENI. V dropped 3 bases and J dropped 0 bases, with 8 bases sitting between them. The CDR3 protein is CASSPGQLNTEAFF. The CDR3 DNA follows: TGTGCCAGCTCACCGGGACAATTGAACACTGAAGCTTTCTTT.

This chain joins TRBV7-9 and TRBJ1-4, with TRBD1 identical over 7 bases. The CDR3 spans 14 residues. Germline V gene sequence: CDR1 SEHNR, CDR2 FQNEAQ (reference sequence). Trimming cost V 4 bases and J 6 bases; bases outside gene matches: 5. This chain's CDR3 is CASSSDRDYEKLFF. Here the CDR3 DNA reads TGTGCCAGCAGCTCAGACAGGGATTATGAAAAACTGTTTTTT.

The CDR3 is CASSVVGESGNTIYF. The CDR3 DNA is TGTGCCAGCAGCGTAGTTGGGGAATCTGGAAACACCATATATTTT. V is TRBV9 and J is TRBJ1-3; D is unresolved. Germline V lookup: CDR1 SGDLS, CDR2 YYNGEE. Deletions cut 0 bases from V and 1 base from J, with 8 bases between. The CDR3 has 15 amino acids.

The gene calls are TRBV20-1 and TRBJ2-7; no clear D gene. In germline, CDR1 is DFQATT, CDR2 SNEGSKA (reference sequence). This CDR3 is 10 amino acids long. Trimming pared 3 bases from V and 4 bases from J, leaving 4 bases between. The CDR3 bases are TGCAGTGCTAGCCCGTACGAGCAGTACTTC. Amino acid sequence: CSASPYEQYF.

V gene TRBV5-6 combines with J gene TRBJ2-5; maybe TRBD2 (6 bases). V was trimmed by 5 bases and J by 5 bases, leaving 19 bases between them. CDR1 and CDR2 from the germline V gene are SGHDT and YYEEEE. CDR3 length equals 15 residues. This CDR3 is CASSYSGPGGETQYF. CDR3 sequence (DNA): TGTGCCAGCAGTTACTCAGGTCCCGGGGGTGAGACCCAGTACTTC.

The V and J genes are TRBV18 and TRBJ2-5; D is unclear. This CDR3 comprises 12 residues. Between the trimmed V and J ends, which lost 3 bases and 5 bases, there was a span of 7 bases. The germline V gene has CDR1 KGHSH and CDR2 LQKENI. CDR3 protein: CASSPTGETQYF. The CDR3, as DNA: TGTGCCAGCTCACCGACCGGGGAGACCCAGTACTTC. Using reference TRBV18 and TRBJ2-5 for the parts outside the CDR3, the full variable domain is NAGVMQNPRHLVRRRGQEARLRCSPMKGHSHVYWYRQLPEEGLKFMVYLQKENIIDESGMPKERFSAEFPKEGPSILRIQQVVRGDSAAYFCASSPTGETQYFGPGTRLLVL.

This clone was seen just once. CDR3 amino acids: CASSDRDRIAKNIQYF. Here the CDR3 DNA reads TGTGCCAGCAGCGACCGGGACAGAATAGCCAAAAACATTCAGTACTTC. This chain joins TRBV11-2 and TRBJ2-4; 7 bases agree with TRBD1. The CDR3 sequence is 16 residues long. V lost 5 bases, J lost 0 bases, and 7 bases stayed unmatched. In germline, CDR1 is SGHAT, CDR2 FQNNGV.